This TCR beta chain was recovered during a study of T-cell reconstitution after alpha-beta-depleted transplantation in children. The authors prepared the TCRbeta library with unique molecular identifiers. TCRdb reanalysed the PCR reads using MiXCR and keeps one entry per CDR3 protein. The sample records approximately 640,000 distinct CDR3 sequences, roughly 15% being singletons. J was trimmed by 3 bases and V by 6 bases; bases with no gene match: 3. The length of the CDR3 is 15 residues. The sequencing used PBMCs from the stem cell graft donor, collected from the stem cell graft. The TCR sequence derives from a human donor who donated a stem cell graft to a child with acute myeloid leukemia. V gene TRBV12-3 or TRBV12-4 combines with J gene TRBJ2-1, with 12 bases that match TRBD2. For the CDR3, the DNA is TGTGCCAGCAGCCTAGCGGGGGGGATCTACAATGAGCAGTTCTTC. It yields the protein CASSLAGGIYNEQFF.